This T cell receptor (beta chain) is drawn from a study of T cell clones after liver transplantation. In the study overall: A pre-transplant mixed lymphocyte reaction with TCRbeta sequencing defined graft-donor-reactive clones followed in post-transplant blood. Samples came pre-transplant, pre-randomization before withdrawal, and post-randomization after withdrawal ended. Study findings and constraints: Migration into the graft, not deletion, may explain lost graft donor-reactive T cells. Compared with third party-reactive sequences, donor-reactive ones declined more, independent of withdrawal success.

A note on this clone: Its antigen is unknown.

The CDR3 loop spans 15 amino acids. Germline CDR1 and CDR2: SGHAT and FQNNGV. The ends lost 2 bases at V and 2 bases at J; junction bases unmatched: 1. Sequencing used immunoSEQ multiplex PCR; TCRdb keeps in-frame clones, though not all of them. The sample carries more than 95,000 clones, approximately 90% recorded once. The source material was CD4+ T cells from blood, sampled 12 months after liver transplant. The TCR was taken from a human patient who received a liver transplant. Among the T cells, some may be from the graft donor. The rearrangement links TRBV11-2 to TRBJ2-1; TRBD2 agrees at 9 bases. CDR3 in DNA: TGTGCCAGCAGCTTAAGACTAGCGGCCTACAATGAGCAGTTCTTC. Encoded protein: CASSLRLAAYNEQFF.